The rows below give T cell receptor beta chains drawn from one sample of a study of blood T cells in healthy people across ages. TCRdb used MiXCR to reprocess the 5' RACE reads, holding one entry per CDR3 protein. In the table there are 1.5 million to 2 million distinct CDR3 sequences, roughly 28% of which are singletons. The sequencing sample was made of blood. The receptors derive from a woman aged 25-40 years in good health. CDR3s include the opening cysteine and the closing phenylalanine or tryptophan. A D gene is named only where the DNA matches it firmly. Some rows mark clone size as missing; the rest say once, few, many or name a class of expanded clone.

few	TRBJ2-7	TRBV20-1	.	CSAGTGQPSYEQYF	TGCAGTGCTGGGACCGGGCAGCCCTCCTACGAGCAGTACTTC
many	TRBJ2-1	TRBV9	TRBD2	CASSVGGGASNEQFF	TGTGCCAGCAGCGTAGGCGGGGGGGCTTCGAATGAGCAGTTCTTC
.	TRBJ2-1	TRBV20-1	TRBD2	CSARPSGANNEQFF	TGCAGTGCTAGGCCTAGCGGGGCGAACAATGAGCAGTTCTTC
many	TRBJ2-7	TRBV29-1	.	CSVEDSGSHEQYF	TGCAGCGTTGAAGATTCAGGCAGCCACGAGCAGTACTTC
.	TRBJ2-7	TRBV11-2	TRBD1	CASSLVSGQGFYEQYF	TGTGCCAGCAGCTTAGTATCGGGACAGGGTTTCTACGAGCAGTACTTC
few	TRBJ1-3	TRBV6-1	TRBD1	CASSPGLQGAGGNTIYF	TGTGCCAGCAGTCCAGGGCTACAGGGGGCTGGTGGAAACACCATATATTTT
.	TRBJ2-7	TRBV9	.	CASSVGAGNEQYF	TGTGCCAGCAGCGTAGGCGCAGGGAACGAGCAGTACTTC
many	TRBJ2-5	TRBV9	TRBD1	CASSSPRTGVRETQYF	TGTGCCAGCAGCTCTCCCCGGACAGGGGTTCGGGAGACCCAGTACTTC
.	TRBJ1-2	TRBV6-6	.	CASSQPDRRGYTF	TGTGCCAGCAGTCAACCGGATCGTCGTGGCTACACCTTC
.	TRBJ2-7	TRBV12-5	.	CASGLDSVSRGPYEQYF	TGTGCTAGTGGTTTGGACAGCGTCAGCCGGGGTCCCTACGAGCAGTACTTC
many	TRBJ2-5	TRBV10-3	.	CATGTSEGETQYF	TGTGCCACCGGGACTTCAGAGGGGGAGACCCAGTACTTC
few	TRBJ2-3	TRBV9	.	CASSVVSGSTDTQYF	TGTGCCAGCAGCGTAGTCAGCGGAAGCACAGATACGCAGTATTTT
.	TRBJ2-5	TRBV3-1	TRBD2	CASSVPLAGTGNEQYF	TGTGCCAGCAGCGTGCCCCTAGCGGGGACGGGGAATGAGCAGTACTTC
many	TRBJ2-5	TRBV20-1	TRBD2	CNSSGTRGAEETQYF	TGCAACTCAAGCGGGACTAGGGGTGCGGAGGAGACCCAGTACTTC
few	TRBJ2-1	TRBV5-1	.	CASSFRTVGNEQFF	TGCGCCAGCAGCTTCAGGACAGTTGGGAATGAGCAGTTCTTC
many	TRBJ2-7	TRBV29-1	.	CSVVPAGIGQYF	TGCAGCGTTGTTCCGGCAGGAATTGGGCAGTACTTC
few	TRBJ2-1	TRBV5-1	.	CASSLGTSGTEQFF	TGCGCCAGCAGCTTGGGGACTTCGGGCACTGAGCAGTTCTTC
few	TRBJ1-2	TRBV20-1	.	CSARVQGGLREPAYGYTF	TGCAGTGCTAGGGTACAGGGAGGGTTACGGGAGCCGGCCTATGGCTACACCTTC
few	TRBJ1-6	TRBV7-2	.	CASSLSARGGSPLHF	TGTGCCAGCAGCTTAAGTGCGCGCGGCGGGTCACCCCTCCACTTT
.	TRBJ2-1	TRBV20-1	.	CSARLQARHNEQFF	TGCAGTGCCCGGCTACAAGCGCGGCACAATGAGCAGTTCTTC
.	TRBJ2-7	TRBV12-5	.	CARGQYAVIEQYF	TGTGCTAGGGGTCAATATGCTGTCATCGAGCAGTACTTC
few	TRBJ2-7	TRBV5-1	.	CASSLALDSWTNYEQYF	TGCGCCAGCAGCTTGGCCCTTGATTCGTGGACAAACTACGAGCAGTACTTC
many	TRBJ2-7	TRBV9	.	CASSPRRGADEQYF	TGTGCCAGCAGCCCCCGGCGGGGTGCGGACGAGCAGTACTTC
few	TRBJ2-1	TRBV7-9	TRBD1	CASRSTGGGEQFF	TGTGCCAGCAGATCGACAGGGGGCGGAGAGCAGTTCTTC
.	TRBJ1-1	TRBV29-1	TRBD1	CSVTTGGGEAFF	TGCAGCGTTACGACAGGGGGCGGGGAAGCTTTCTTT
.	TRBJ1-6	TRBV7-8	.	CASSFMGDSPLHF	TGTGCCAGCAGCTTCATGGGGGATTCACCCCTCCACTTT
.	TRBJ2-2	TRBV5-1	.	CASSSQTTNTGELFF	TGCGCCAGCAGCTCCCAAACGACGAACACCGGGGAGCTGTTTTTT
.	TRBJ2-1	TRBV6-1	TRBD1	CASSDGQGVYNEQFF	TGTGCCAGCAGTGACGGGCAGGGGGTCTACAATGAGCAGTTCTTC
few	TRBJ2-1	TRBV29-1	TRBD2	CSVATSGTYSEQFF	TGCAGCGTTGCGACTAGCGGGACCTACAGTGAGCAGTTCTTC
.	TRBJ1-3	TRBV12-5	.	CASGLVVSGNTIYF	TGTGCTAGTGGTTTGGTAGTCTCTGGAAACACCATATATTTT
few	TRBJ2-3	TRBV10-1	TRBD2	CASSESLAGVISTDTQYF	TGCGCCAGCAGTGAGTCCCTAGCGGGGGTAATTAGCACAGATACGCAGTATTTT
few	TRBJ1-5	TRBV24-1	.	CAPGRDYQPQHF	TGTGCCCCCGGGAGGGACTATCAGCCCCAGCATTTT
.	TRBJ1-2	TRBV12-3/TRBV12-4	.	CASSKTRGAGGYTF	TGTGCCAGCAGCAAGACAAGGGGCGCGGGTGGCTACACCTTC
.	TRBJ2-5	TRBV12-5	.	CASGLWQKETQYF	TGTGCTAGTGGTTTATGGCAGAAAGAGACCCAGTACTTC
.	TRBJ2-7	TRBV11-2	.	CASILVAGRREQYF	TGTGCCAGCATCCTAGTCGCAGGGAGACGCGAGCAGTACTTC
once	TRBJ2-5	TRBV28	.	CASSLQGWGETQYF	TGTGCCAGCAGTTTGCAGGGGTGGGGTGAGACCCAGTACTTC
.	TRBJ2-3	TRBV20-1	TRBD2	CSASGRAGESTDTQYF	TGCAGTGCTAGCGGGAGGGCCGGCGAGAGCACAGATACGCAGTATTTT
.	TRBJ2-5	TRBV7-3	TRBD2	CASSLSGGPGETQYF	TGTGCCAGCAGCTTAAGCGGGGGGCCAGGAGAGACCCAGTACTTC
.	TRBJ2-4	TRBV19	TRBD2	CASSIIGEGLNIQYF	TGTGCCAGTAGTATAATCGGGGAGGGGTTAAACATTCAGTACTTC
.	TRBJ1-1	TRBV20-1	.	CSARGPGQENTEAFF	TGCAGTGCTAGGGGTCCGGGACAAGAGAACACTGAAGCTTTCTTT
.	TRBJ1-5	TRBV9	.	CASSIGLNQPQHF	TGTGCCAGCAGTATAGGGCTTAATCAGCCCCAGCATTTT
.	TRBJ1-2	TRBV6-2/TRBV6-3	TRBD1	CASSYRDRDNLNYGYTF	TGTGCCAGCAGTTACCGGGACAGGGACAACCTAAACTATGGCTACACCTTC
few	TRBJ1-2	TRBV6-5	.	CASSYWGGDGYTF	TGTGCCAGCAGTTACTGGGGGGGCGATGGCTACACCTTC
.	TRBJ2-4	TRBV5-1	TRBD1	CASSPRQGTAKNIQYF	TGCGCCAGCAGCCCCCGACAGGGAACGGCCAAAAACATTCAGTACTTC
.	TRBJ2-1	TRBV24-1	.	CAASDPAGGPRGNEQFF	TGTGCCGCCAGTGATCCCGCCGGGGGGCCCAGGGGCAATGAGCAGTTCTTC
once	TRBJ1-2	TRBV28	.	CASSLPKGFGYTF	TGTGCCAGCAGCCTGCCCAAGGGGTTTGGCTACACCTTC
.	TRBJ1-1	TRBV3-1	.	CASSQVYGRGAFF	TGTGCCAGCAGCCAGGTATATGGTCGTGGGGCTTTCTTT
.	TRBJ1-2	TRBV20-1	TRBD1	CSASPGQSHGYTF	TGCAGTGCTTCCCCGGGACAGTCCCATGGCTACACCTTC
.	TRBJ2-1	TRBV6-1	TRBD2	CASSSVSGDNEQFF	TGTGCCAGCAGCTCTGTTAGCGGGGACAATGAGCAGTTCTTC
.	TRBJ2-3	TRBV20-1	TRBD2	CSAPTGLVADTQYF	TGCAGTGCTCCGACGGGACTAGTAGCAGATACGCAGTATTTT
many	TRBJ2-7	TRBV28	TRBD2	CASITSGLPPSYEQYF	TGTGCCAGCATCACTAGCGGACTTCCCCCCTCCTACGAGCAGTACTTC